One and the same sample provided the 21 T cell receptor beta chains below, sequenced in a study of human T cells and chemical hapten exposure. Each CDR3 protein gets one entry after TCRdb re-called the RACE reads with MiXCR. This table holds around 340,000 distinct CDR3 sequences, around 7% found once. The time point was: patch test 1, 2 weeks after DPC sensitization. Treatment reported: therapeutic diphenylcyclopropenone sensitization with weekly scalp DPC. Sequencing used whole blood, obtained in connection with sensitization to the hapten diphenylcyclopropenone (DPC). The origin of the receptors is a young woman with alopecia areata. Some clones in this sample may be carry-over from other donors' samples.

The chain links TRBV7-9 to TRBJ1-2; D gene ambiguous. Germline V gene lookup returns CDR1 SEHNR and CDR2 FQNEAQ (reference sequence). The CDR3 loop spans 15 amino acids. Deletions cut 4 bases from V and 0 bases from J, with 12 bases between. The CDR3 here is CASSWAWTANYGYTF. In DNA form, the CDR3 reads TGTGCCAGCAGCTGGGCATGGACGGCTAACTATGGCTACACCTTC.

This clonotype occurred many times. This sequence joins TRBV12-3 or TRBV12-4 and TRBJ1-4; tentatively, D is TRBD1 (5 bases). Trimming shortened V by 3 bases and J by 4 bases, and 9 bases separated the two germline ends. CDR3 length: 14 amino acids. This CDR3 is CASSFDRVNEKLFF. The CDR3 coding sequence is TGTGCCAGCAGTTTTGACAGAGTTAATGAAAAACTGTTTTTT.

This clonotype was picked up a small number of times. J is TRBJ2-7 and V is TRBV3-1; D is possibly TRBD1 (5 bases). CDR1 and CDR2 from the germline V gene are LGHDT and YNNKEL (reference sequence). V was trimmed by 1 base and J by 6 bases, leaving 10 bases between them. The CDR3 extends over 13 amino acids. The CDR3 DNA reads TGTGCCAGCAGCCAAGGAACAGGCGGCGAGCAGTACTTC. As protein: CASSQGTGGEQYF.

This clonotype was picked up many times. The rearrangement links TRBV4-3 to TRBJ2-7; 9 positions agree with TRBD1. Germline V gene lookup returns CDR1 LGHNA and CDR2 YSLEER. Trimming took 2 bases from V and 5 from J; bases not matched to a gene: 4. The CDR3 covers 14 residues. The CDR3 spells CASSQSGTGHEQYF. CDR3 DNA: TGCGCCAGCAGCCAATCCGGGACAGGGCACGAGCAGTACTTC.

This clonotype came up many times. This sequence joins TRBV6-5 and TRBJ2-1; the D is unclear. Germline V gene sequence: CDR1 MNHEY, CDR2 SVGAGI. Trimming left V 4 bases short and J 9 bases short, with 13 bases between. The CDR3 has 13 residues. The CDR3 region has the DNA TGTGCCAGCAGTTGGACCATGGTCGGTGAGCAGTTCTTC. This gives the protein CASSWTMVGEQFF.

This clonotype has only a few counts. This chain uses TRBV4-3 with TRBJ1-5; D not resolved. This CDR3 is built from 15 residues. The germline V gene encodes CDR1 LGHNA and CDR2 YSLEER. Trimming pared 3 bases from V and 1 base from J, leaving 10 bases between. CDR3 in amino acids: CASSHDWESNQPQHF. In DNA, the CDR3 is TGCGCCAGCAGCCATGACTGGGAGAGCAATCAGCCCCAGCATTTT.

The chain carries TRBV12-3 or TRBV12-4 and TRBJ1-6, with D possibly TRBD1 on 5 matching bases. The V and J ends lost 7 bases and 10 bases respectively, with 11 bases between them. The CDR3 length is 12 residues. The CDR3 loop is CASTLGESPLHF. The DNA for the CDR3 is TGTGCCAGCACCCTGGGGGAATCACCCCTCCACTTT.

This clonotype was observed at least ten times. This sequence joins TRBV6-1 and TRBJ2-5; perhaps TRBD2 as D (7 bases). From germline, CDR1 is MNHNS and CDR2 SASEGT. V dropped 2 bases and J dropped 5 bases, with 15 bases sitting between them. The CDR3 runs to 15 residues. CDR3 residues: CASSEMAGAGETQYF. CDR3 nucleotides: TGTGCCAGCAGTGAAATGGCGGGGGCAGGGGAGACCCAGTACTTC.

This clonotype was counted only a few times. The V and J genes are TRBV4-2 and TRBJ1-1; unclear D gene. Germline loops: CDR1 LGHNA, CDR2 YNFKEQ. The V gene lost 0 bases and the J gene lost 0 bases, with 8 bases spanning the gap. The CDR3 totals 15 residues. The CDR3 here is CASSQDDQLNTEAFF. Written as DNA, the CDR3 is TGTGCCAGCAGCCAAGATGACCAACTGAACACTGAAGCTTTCTTT.

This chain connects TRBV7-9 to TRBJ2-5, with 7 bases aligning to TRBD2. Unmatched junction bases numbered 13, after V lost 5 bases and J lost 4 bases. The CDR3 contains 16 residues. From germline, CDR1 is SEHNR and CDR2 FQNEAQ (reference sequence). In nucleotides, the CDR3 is TGTGCCAGCAGCCGTCTAAGCGGGGTGGACGCAGAGACCCAGTACTTC. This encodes CASSRLSGVDAETQYF.

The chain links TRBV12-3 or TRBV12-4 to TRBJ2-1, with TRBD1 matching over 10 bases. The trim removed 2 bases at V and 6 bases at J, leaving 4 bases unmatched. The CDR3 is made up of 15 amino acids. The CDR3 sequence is CASSLWDRGANEQFF. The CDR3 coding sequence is TGTGCCAGCAGTTTATGGGACAGGGGCGCCAATGAGCAGTTCTTC.

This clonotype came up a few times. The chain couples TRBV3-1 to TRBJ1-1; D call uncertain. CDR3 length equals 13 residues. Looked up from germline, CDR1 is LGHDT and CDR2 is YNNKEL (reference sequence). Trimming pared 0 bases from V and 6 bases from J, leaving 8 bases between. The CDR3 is CASSQEGGAEAFF. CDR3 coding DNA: TGTGCCAGCAGCCAAGAGGGAGGCGCTGAAGCTTTCTTT.

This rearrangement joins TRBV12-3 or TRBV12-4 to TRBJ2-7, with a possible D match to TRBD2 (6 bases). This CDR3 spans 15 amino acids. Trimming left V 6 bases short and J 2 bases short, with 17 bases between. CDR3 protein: CASRGGYSLAYEQYF. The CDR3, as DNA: TGTGCCAGCAGGGGGGGTTACTCCCTTGCCTACGAGCAGTACTTC.

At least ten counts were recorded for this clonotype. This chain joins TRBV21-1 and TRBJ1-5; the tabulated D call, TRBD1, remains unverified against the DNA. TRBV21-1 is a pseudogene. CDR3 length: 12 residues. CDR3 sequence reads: CASSALNQPQHF. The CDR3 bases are TGTGCCAGCAGCGCCCTGAATCAGCCCCAGCATTTT.

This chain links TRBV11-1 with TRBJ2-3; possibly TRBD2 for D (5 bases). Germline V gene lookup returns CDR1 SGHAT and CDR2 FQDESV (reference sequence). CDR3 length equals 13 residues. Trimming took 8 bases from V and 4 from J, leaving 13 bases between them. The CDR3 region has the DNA TGTGCCAGCCGCCCGGACTTCCCAGATACGCAGTATTTT. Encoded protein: CASRPDFPDTQYF.

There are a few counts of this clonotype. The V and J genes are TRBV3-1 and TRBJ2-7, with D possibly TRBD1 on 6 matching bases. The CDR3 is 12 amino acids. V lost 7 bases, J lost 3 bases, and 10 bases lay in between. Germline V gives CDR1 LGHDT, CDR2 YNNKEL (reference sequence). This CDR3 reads CASTRGGYEQYF. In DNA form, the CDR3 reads TGTGCCAGCACCAGAGGGGGCTACGAGCAGTACTTC.

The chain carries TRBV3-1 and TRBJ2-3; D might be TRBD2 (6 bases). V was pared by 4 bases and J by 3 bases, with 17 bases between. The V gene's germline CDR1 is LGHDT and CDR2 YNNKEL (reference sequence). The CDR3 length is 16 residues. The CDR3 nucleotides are TGTGCCAGCAGCCCTGAGGCGGGGCGGAGAACAGATACGCAGTATTTT. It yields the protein CASSPEAGRRTDTQYF.

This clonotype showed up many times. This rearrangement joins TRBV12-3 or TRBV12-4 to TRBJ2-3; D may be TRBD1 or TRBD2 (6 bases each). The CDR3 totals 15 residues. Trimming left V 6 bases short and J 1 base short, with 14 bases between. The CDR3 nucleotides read TGTGCCAGCAGCCGCAAGGGGGGCGGCACAGATACGCAGTATTTT. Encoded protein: CASSRKGGGTDTQYF.

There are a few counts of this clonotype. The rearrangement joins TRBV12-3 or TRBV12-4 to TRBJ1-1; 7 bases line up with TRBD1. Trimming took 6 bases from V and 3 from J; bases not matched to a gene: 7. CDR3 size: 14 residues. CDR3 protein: CASSQYRGDTEAFF. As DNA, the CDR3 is TGTGCCAGCAGCCAGTACAGGGGCGACACTGAAGCTTTCTTT.

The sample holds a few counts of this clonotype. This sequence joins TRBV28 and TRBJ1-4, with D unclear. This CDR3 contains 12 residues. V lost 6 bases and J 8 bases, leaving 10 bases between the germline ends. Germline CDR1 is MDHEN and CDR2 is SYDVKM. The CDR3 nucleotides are TGTGCCAGCAGGGATCGGCGAGAAAAACTGTTTTTT. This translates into CASRDRREKLFF.

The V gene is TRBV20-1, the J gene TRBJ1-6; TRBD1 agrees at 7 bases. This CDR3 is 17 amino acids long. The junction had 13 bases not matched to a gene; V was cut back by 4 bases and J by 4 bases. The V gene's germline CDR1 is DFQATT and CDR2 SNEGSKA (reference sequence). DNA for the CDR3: TGCAGTGCTACCTCGACACAGGGGTTCCCTTATAATTCACCCCTCCACTTT. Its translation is CSATSTQGFPYNSPLHF.